This T cell receptor beta chain was obtained from a study of long-term antiretroviral therapy in people with HIV. Germline lookup yields CDR1 SQVTM and CDR2 ANQGSEA. The CDR3 has 13 amino acids. The ends were cut back, 1 base at V and 2 bases at J, with 6 bases in the middle. Run at survey level, the immunoSEQ assay was version v3.0. Profiling relied on immunoSEQ multiplex PCR, and the TCRdb table lists in-frame clones only, not all of them. The table lists approximately 23,000 clones, approximately 85% of them singletons. The material sequenced was unsorted PBMCs, taken 1.5 years after starting antiretroviral therapy. This TCR derives from a man aged 25-40 years with HIV. V and J are TRBV29-1 and TRBJ1-3; D is ambiguous. This chain's CDR3 is CSVEGATGNTIYF. CDR3 coding DNA: TGCAGCGTTGAAGGGGCAACTGGAAACACCATATATTTT.